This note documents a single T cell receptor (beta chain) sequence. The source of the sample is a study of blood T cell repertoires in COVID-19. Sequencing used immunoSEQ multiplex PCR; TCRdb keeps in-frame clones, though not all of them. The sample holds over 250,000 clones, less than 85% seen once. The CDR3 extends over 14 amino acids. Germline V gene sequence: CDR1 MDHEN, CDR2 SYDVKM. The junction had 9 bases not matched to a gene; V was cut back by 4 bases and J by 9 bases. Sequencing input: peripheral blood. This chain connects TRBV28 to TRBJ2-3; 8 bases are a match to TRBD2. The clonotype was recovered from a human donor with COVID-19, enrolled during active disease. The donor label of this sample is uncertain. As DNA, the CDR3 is TGTGCCAGCAGTTCACTCCGGACTAGCTTAACGCAGTATTTT. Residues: CASSSLRTSLTQYF.